This T cell receptor beta chain was profiled in a study of T cells in localized non-small cell lung cancer. General study points: Uninvolved adjacent lung, not tumor, had the highest T cell clonality. Researchers found a median about 53 of the top 100 tumor clones in adjacent lung.

Libraries were prepared by immunoSEQ multiplex PCR; TCRdb keeps only in-frame clonotypes and omits some of them. The top ten clones hold roughly 22% of a sample with about 21,000 clones, around 85% of them seen once. This clone was seen just once. Its specificity is unknown. This CDR3 contains 13 residues. CDR1 MDHEN and CDR2 SYDVKM come from the germline V gene. V was shortened by 5 bases and J by 7 bases, with 15 bases between the two germline ends. V is TRBV28 and J is TRBJ2-7; D ambiguous. This TCR was sampled from a man between 40 and 75 years old with stage II squamous cell lung carcinoma. Sample: PBMCs, taken before any cancer treatment. The DNA of the CDR3 is TGTGCCAGCAGTCCCCCATTGGTCGGAGAGCAGTACTTC. Translation: CASSPPLVGEQYF.